This TCR beta chain emerged from a study of cytomegalovirus exposure and HLA in healthy donors. In the study overall: As an earlier analysis found, about 200 million T cells yielded around 110 million unique TCR beta sequences.

Both 60 Vbeta primers and 13 Jbeta primers went into the PCR. The assay was immunoSEQ multiplex PCR, and TCRdb's table has in-frame clones only and misses some. The table shows approximately 72,000 clones, with almost 85% occurring only once. The study, taken as a whole, reports: When analyzed later, the rates of TCR association showed variation by HLA locus, with DRB1 the most and HLA-C the fewest. Some 150 TCR beta chains were listed as cytomegalovirus-associated.

Donors were nominally healthy when sampled, though unrecorded immune exposures were likely. V shed 5 bases and J 9 bases; nucleotides not matched to a gene: 9. There are 13 residues in the CDR3. Germline V gene lookup returns CDR1 MNHEY and CDR2 SVGAGI. Comment on this clone: Its antigen is as yet unknown.

Input material: PBMCs. V and J are TRBV6-5 and TRBJ1-2; 7 bases align to TRBD1. The receptor's source is a man younger than 35 in good health and CMV-seronegative. CDR3 bases: TGTGCCAGCAGTGATGGCCGACAGGGCCGCTACACCTTC. Translating gives CASSDGRQGRYTF.